A selection of T cell receptor beta chains follows, all from one sample in a study of neurological immune-mediated disorders. MiXCR, run by TCRdb on the 5' RACE reads, gives a single entry per CDR3 protein. The data show approximately 37,000 distinct CDR3 sequences, with more than 3% seen just once and around 7.7% held by the top ten. Source material: PBMCs. The receptors originated from a woman aged 55-70 years with multiple sclerosis. The CDR3 runs from the conserved cysteine through the conserved F or W. Each record gives: J gene, clone size, D gene, V gene, CDR3 protein, CDR3 DNA. A D gene is named only where the DNA matches it firmly. Only some rows state a clone size, as once, few, many or a class for expanded clones.

>TRBJ2-5|many|.|TRBV12-3/TRBV12-4
CASSLYGGYETQYF
TGTGCCAGCAGTTTGTATGGGGGTTACGAGACCCAGTACTTC
>TRBJ2-7|many|.|TRBV5-1
CASSSSAIYEQYF
TGCGCCAGCAGCTCCTCGGCTATTTACGAGCAGTACTTC
>TRBJ1-2|.|.|TRBV20-1
CSAPAGAVLDYGYTF
TGCAGTGCGCCGGCGGGGGCCGTATTGGACTATGGCTACACCTTC
>TRBJ2-1|many|TRBD2|TRBV12-3/TRBV12-4
CASSQGLAGVHWVF
TGTGCCAGCAGTCAAGGACTAGCGGGGGTGCATTGGGTCTTC
>TRBJ2-2|many|.|TRBV5-1
CASSLAPVNTGELFF
TGCGCCAGCAGCTTGGCTCCAGTGAACACCGGGGAGCTGTTTTTT
>TRBJ2-7|many|.|TRBV6-1
CASSEREAVYEQYF
TGTGCCAGCAGTGAAAGAGAGGCAGTCTACGAGCAGTACTTC
>TRBJ1-1|many|.|TRBV5-1
CASSLGLEAFF
TGCGCCAGCAGCTTGGGACTTGAAGCTTTCTTT
>TRBJ2-7|many|.|TRBV20-1
CSAKRWGVASYEQYF
TGCAGTGCCAAACGTTGGGGGGTCGCCTCCTACGAGCAGTACTTC
>TRBJ1-4|many|.|TRBV5-1
CASTLGVVPAGEKLFF
TGCGCCAGCACCTTAGGTGTGGTCCCCGCGGGAGAAAAACTGTTTTTT
>TRBJ2-2|many|TRBD2|TRBV5-1
CASSPAGLAGNTGELFF
TGCGCCAGCAGCCCGGCCGGGCTAGCGGGGAACACCGGGGAGCTGTTTTTT
>TRBJ2-7|many|TRBD1|TRBV11-2
CASTLGTGNGYEQYF
TGTGCCAGCACTCTCGGGACAGGGAATGGCTACGAGCAGTACTTC
>TRBJ1-2|many|.|TRBV28
CASSFGGGRVRGYTF
TGTGCCAGCAGTTTTGGCGGGGGGCGCGTTCGTGGCTACACCTTC
>TRBJ1-6|many|TRBD1|TRBV20-1
CSARIRDRGVSPLHF
TGCAGTGCTAGGATACGGGACAGGGGTGTTTCACCCCTCCACTTT
>TRBJ2-5|many|TRBD2|TRBV20-1
CSATRDSGQMYQETQYF
TGCAGTGCTACCCGCGATAGCGGGCAAATGTACCAAGAGACCCAGTACTTC
>TRBJ1-6|many|.|TRBV10-2
CASSSHGLDNSPLHF
TGCGCCAGTTCGTCCCATGGGTTGGATAATTCACCCCTCCACTTT
>TRBJ1-6|.|TRBD1|TRBV6-5
CASSLGGQLNSPLHF
TGTGCCAGCAGCCTCGGGGGACAGCTTAATTCACCCCTACACTTT
>TRBJ2-5|many|TRBD1|TRBV5-1
CASSIGTGGDQETQYF
TGCGCCAGCAGCATCGGGACAGGGGGCGACCAAGAGACCCAGTACTTC
>TRBJ2-1|many|.|TRBV20-1
CSASRPTPYNEQFF
TGCAGTGCTAGTCGGCCAACACCATACAATGAGCAGTTCTTC
>TRBJ1-2|medium-sized|.|TRBV3-1
CASSQTADNYGYTF
TGTGCCAGCAGCCAAACAGCAGATAACTATGGCTACACCTTC
>TRBJ2-5|many|.|TRBV4-1
CASSQASRVETQYF
TGCGCCAGCAGCCAAGCGAGCAGGGTGGAGACCCAGTACTTC
>TRBJ2-2|many|.|TRBV5-5
CASRLNPGLLVAGELFF
TGTGCCAGCAGACTGAACCCGGGACTTTTGGTCGCCGGGGAGCTGTTTTTT
>TRBJ1-1|many|TRBD1|TRBV12-3/TRBV12-4
CASRSTGGRTEAFF
TGTGCCAGCAGGTCAACAGGGGGACGGACTGAAGCTTTCTTT
>TRBJ2-7|many|.|TRBV20-1
CSATPGQRSLAYEQYF
TGCAGTGCCACCCCCGGCCAGCGCTCGCTAGCCTACGAGCAGTACTTC
>TRBJ1-2|many|TRBD1|TRBV12-3/TRBV12-4
CASSSWDRGYYGYTF
TGTGCCAGCAGTTCTTGGGACAGGGGTTACTATGGCTACACCTTC
>TRBJ2-3|many|.|TRBV10-3
CAISESAWTAGPDTQYF
TGTGCCATCAGTGAGTCAGCATGGACGGCTGGCCCAGATACGCAGTATTTT
>TRBJ2-3|many|.|TRBV20-1
CSAYARQLTDTQYF
TGCAGTGCTTACGCCCGACAGCTCACAGATACGCAGTATTTT
>TRBJ2-7|.|.|TRBV7-2
CASSPDRITYEQYF
TGTGCCAGCAGCCCTGACAGGATAACCTACGAGCAGTACTTC
>TRBJ2-1|many|TRBD2|TRBV20-1
CSASRGLAATEQFF
TGCAGTGCCTCTAGGGGACTAGCGGCAACGGAGCAGTTCTTC
>TRBJ2-1|many|.|TRBV18
CASSPGQTNEQFF
TGTGCCAGCTCACCGGGGCAGACAAATGAGCAGTTCTTC
>TRBJ1-5|many|.|TRBV5-8
CASSYLGDGNKTQNF
TGTGCCAGCAGCTACCTCGGGGATGGCAATAAGACCCAGAATTTT
>TRBJ1-6|many|.|TRBV6-5
CAVKYRNTGSPLHF
TGTGCCGTAAAGTACAGGAATACGGGTTCACCCCTCCACTTT
>TRBJ1-6|many|.|TRBV6-6
CASREGGTNSPLHF
TGTGCCAGCAGAGAGGGGGGAACCAATTCACCCCTCCACTTT
>TRBJ1-2|many|.|TRBV25-1
CASSEWSLFSYGYTF
TGTGCCAGCAGTGAATGGAGCCTATTTTCCTATGGCTACACCTTC
>TRBJ2-2|many|.|TRBV7-8
CASPASRGSNTGELFF
TGTGCCAGCCCGGCTTCAAGGGGATCGAACACCGGGGAGCTGTTTTTT
>TRBJ2-7|many|TRBD1|TRBV7-2
CASSLTGTDLSYEQYF
TGTGCCAGCAGCCTCACCGGGACAGACCTCTCCTACGAGCAGTACTTC
>TRBJ2-2|many|TRBD1|TRBV27
CASSTGQGLPGELFF
TGTGCCAGCAGTACAGGACAGGGGTTGCCCGGGGAGCTGTTTTTT
>TRBJ1-4|many|.|TRBV18
CASSPQATNEKLFF
TGTGCCAGCTCACCACAGGCAACTAATGAAAAACTGTTTTTT
>TRBJ2-4|many|.|TRBV5-1
CASSLFELAKNIQYF
TGCGCCAGCAGCTTGTTCGAGCTAGCCAAAAACATTCAGTACTTC
>TRBJ2-7|few|.|TRBV6-5
CASSPDGVSYEQYF
TGTGCCAGCAGCCCGGACGGTGTCTCCTACGAGCAGTACTTC
>TRBJ2-7|many|.|TRBV14
CASSPWTLSYEQYF
TGTGCCAGCAGCCCTTGGACTCTCTCCTACGAGCAGTACTTC
>TRBJ2-1|many|.|TRBV15
CATSRDKVLVDNEQFF
TGTGCCACCAGCAGAGATAAAGTCCTAGTCGACAATGAGCAGTTCTTC
>TRBJ2-7|many|.|TRBV7-2
CASSLGFGTYEQYF
TGTGCCAGCAGCTTAGGTTTCGGAACCTACGAGCAGTACTTC
>TRBJ2-1|many|.|TRBV12-3/TRBV12-4
CASSFSPAANEQFF
TGTGCCAGCAGTTTTTCTCCGGCGGCGAATGAGCAGTTCTTC
>TRBJ2-7|many|.|TRBV20-1
CSARESGPNPPYEQYF
TGCAGTGCTAGAGAATCAGGGCCAAACCCCCCCTACGAGCAGTACTTC
>TRBJ1-1|many|.|TRBV5-1
CASTPPGRTNTEAFF
TGCGCCAGCACCCCTCCCGGGCGGACGAACACTGAAGCTTTCTTT
>TRBJ2-1|many|TRBD2|TRBV7-8
CASSSPGLGNNEQFF
TGTGCCAGCAGCTCACCGGGACTAGGGAACAATGAGCAGTTCTTC
>TRBJ1-5|many|.|TRBV12-3/TRBV12-4
CASTSPGRFNQPQHF
TGTGCCAGCACCAGTCCGGGACGCTTCAATCAGCCCCAGCATTTT
>TRBJ2-5|few|.|TRBV20-1
CSDRDTRGLAQYF
TGCAGTGATAGAGATACCCGGGGTTTGGCCCAGTACTTC
>TRBJ2-5|.|.|TRBV18
CASSPEETQYF
TGTGCCAGCTCACCAGAAGAGACCCAGTACTTC
>TRBJ2-7|many|.|TRBV2
CASLRVSPYEQYF
TGTGCCAGCCTTAGGGTTAGTCCCTACGAGCAGTACTTC
>TRBJ2-7|many|.|TRBV11-2
CASSPGSGFEQYF
TGTGCCAGCAGCCCCGGGTCTGGGTTCGAGCAGTACTTC
>TRBJ2-4|.|.|TRBV20-1
CSARDRGIAKNIQYF
TGCAGTGCTAGAGATCGGGGGATAGCCAAAAACATTCAGTACTTC
>TRBJ1-1|many|.|TRBV5-1
CASRLPGASEMNTEAFF
TGCGCCAGCAGATTACCCGGGGCCAGCGAGATGAACACTGAAGCTTTCTTT
>TRBJ2-7|many|.|TRBV5-1
CASSLEDEQYF
TGCGCCAGCAGCTTAGAGGACGAGCAGTACTTC
>TRBJ1-2|.|TRBD1|TRBV12-3/TRBV12-4
CASSFGDRDTDGYTF
TGTGCCAGTAGTTTTGGGGACAGGGACACCGATGGCTACACCTTC
>TRBJ1-2|many|TRBD1|TRBV12-3/TRBV12-4
CASTPDRVYGYTF
TGTGCCAGCACCCCGGACAGGGTCTATGGCTACACCTTC
>TRBJ2-6|many|.|TRBV6-5
CASTLEGVSGANVLTF
TGTGCCAGCACCCTAGAGGGGGTCTCTGGGGCCAACGTCCTGACTTTC
>TRBJ2-7|many|.|TRBV7-9
CASSLVVGKAYEQYF
TGTGCCAGCAGCTTAGTGGTCGGGAAAGCCTACGAGCAGTACTTC
>TRBJ2-1|many|TRBD2|TRBV20-1
CSANYGTSGDNEQFF
TGCAGTGCTAACTACGGGACTAGCGGGGACAATGAGCAGTTCTTC
>TRBJ2-7|many|.|TRBV29-1
CSAADYGYEQYF
TGCAGCGCAGCCGACTATGGTTACGAGCAGTACTTC